What follows are 17 T cell receptor beta chains derived from one specimen sequenced in a study of Graves' ophthalmopathy and Graves' hyperthyroidism. The study amplified TCR beta CDR3 regions using RNA transcripts. A first-round RT-PCR used HTBI primers, followed by a second-round multiplex PCR. TCRdb itself ran the multiplex PCR reads through MiXCR, one entry per CDR3 protein. Of approximately 160,000 distinct CDR3 sequences detected, more than 30% appear once; the ten largest clones hold around 5.8%. Sequenced: peripheral blood. These receptors were taken from a woman aged 40-49 years with Graves' ophthalmopathy.

This clonotype was detected many times. The genes are TRBV10-3 and TRBJ2-5; D call uncertain. Trimming took 1 base from V and 5 from J, leaving 8 bases between them. This CDR3 is built from 13 residues. Germline CDR1 reads ENHRY; CDR2 reads SYGVKD. The chain's CDR3 is CAISELGWETQYF. In nucleotides, the CDR3 is TGTGCCATCAGTGAGTTGGGTTGGGAGACCCAGTACTTC.

The J gene is TRBJ1-1, the V gene TRBV2; D gene uncertain. Looked up from germline, CDR1 is SNHLY and CDR2 is FYNNEI. Deletions cut 4 bases from V and 4 bases from J, with 10 bases between. The CDR3 loop spans 13 amino acids. The CDR3 sequence: CASSVGSRTEAFF. The CDR3 coding sequence is TGTGCCAGCAGTGTAGGCAGTCGCACTGAAGCTTTCTTT.

This clonotype was counted many times. The genes are TRBV7-9 and TRBJ2-7; 8 nucleotides line up with TRBD1. The CDR3 length is 14 residues. Germline V gene data show CDR1 as SEHNR and CDR2 as FQNEAQ (reference sequence). Trimming cost V 5 bases and J 2 bases; bases outside gene matches: 5. CDR3 in DNA: TGTGCCAGCAGCGCCGGGACAGGCACCTACGAGCAGTACTTC. Its translation is CASSAGTGTYEQYF. Complete variable domain (other parts from reference TRBV7-9 and TRBJ2-7): DTGVSQNPRHKITKRGQNVTFRCDPISEHNRLYWYRQTLGQGPEFLTYFQNEAQLEKSRLLSDRFSAERPKGSFSTLEIQRTEQGDSAMYLCASSAGTGTYEQYFGPGTRLTVT.

This clonotype was recorded many times. The rearrangement links TRBV2 to TRBJ2-4, with a weak D call TRBD2 (5 bases). The ends were cut back, 8 bases at V and 7 bases at J, with 12 bases in the middle. The CDR3 spans 12 residues. The V gene's germline CDR1 is SNHLY and CDR2 FYNNEI. The CDR3 is CASEGGGNIQYF. The CDR3 DNA reads as TGTGCCAGCGAGGGCGGCGGGAACATTCAGTACTTC.

CDR3 residues: CASAMKSGRFYEQYF. In nucleotides, the CDR3 is TGTGCCAGCGCTATGAAAAGCGGGAGGTTCTACGAGCAGTACTTC. The chain carries TRBV7-3 and TRBJ2-7, with TRBD2 matching 9 bases. Trimming took 8 bases from V and 3 from J; bases not matched to a gene: 11. The CDR3 spans 15 residues. The germline CDR1 and CDR2 sequences are SGHTA and FQGTGA. Together with reference TRBV7-3 and TRBJ2-7, the CDR3 gives the full variable domain: GAGVSQTPSNKVTEKGKYVELRCDPISGHTALYWYRQSLGQGPEFLIYFQGTGAADDSGLPNDRFFAVRPEGSVSTLKIQRTERGDSAVYLCASAMKSGRFYEQYFGPGTRLTVT.

Ten or more counts support this clonotype. This rearrangement joins TRBV28 to TRBJ2-5; D possibly corresponds to TRBD1 (5 bases). The germline CDR1 and CDR2 sequences are MDHEN and SYDVKM. Trimming removed 6 bases at V and 5 bases at J, with 22 bases between. This CDR3 has 16 amino acids. This CDR3 reads CASSTGLRFAFETQYF. CDR3 nucleotides: TGTGCCAGCAGCACAGGTCTTCGGTTTGCTTTCGAGACCCAGTACTTC.

Note on this clonotype: The junction and the germline gene differ at one end; a read error may be behind it. The chain recombines TRBV20-1 with TRBJ2-4; 8 nucleotides match TRBD1. The CDR3 spans 14 residues. CDR1 is DFQATT, CDR2 SNEGSKA, per germline (reference sequence). The CDR3 sequence is CSAMDRESKDIQYF. CDR3 sequence (DNA): TGCAGTGCCATGGACAGGGAATCCAAAGACATTCAGTACTTC.

This clonotype was seen at least ten times. The genes are TRBV7-2 and TRBJ1-6, with D unclear. The V end was cut by 5 bases, the J end by 1 base, with 18 bases between. Germline CDR1 reads SGHTA; CDR2 reads FQGNSA. CDR3 length: 18 residues. The CDR3 reads CASSRNRYERSYNSPLHF. In DNA, the CDR3 is TGTGCCAGCAGCCGTAACCGATATGAGAGGTCCTATAATTCACCCCTCCACTTT.

This chain links TRBV29-1 with TRBJ2-7, with TRBD1 matching over 7 bases. After removal of 5 bases from V and 5 bases from J, the junction contained 6 bases not matched to a gene. This CDR3 is 12 amino acids long. CDR1 is SQVTM, CDR2 ANQGSEA, per germline. The CDR3 region is CSVMTGPHEQYF. The CDR3 coding sequence is TGCAGCGTTATGACAGGGCCCCACGAGCAGTACTTC.

Many counts were recorded for this clonotype. The chain couples TRBV24-1 to TRBJ1-5, with D perhaps matching TRBD1 (5 bases). Deletions cut 4 bases from V and 3 bases from J, with 12 bases between. The CDR3 is 15 amino acids. The germline CDR1 and CDR2 sequences are KGHDR and SFDVKD. The chain's CDR3 is CATSDTGTVNQPQHF. The CDR3 DNA reads TGTGCCACCAGTGACACCGGGACGGTCAATCAGCCCCAGCATTTT.

This clonotype was seen repeatedly, ten times or more. The chain couples TRBV7-9 to TRBJ1-1; TRBD1 is a possible D gene (6 bases). The germline V and J ends were trimmed by 4 bases and 4 bases, with 13 bases remaining between them. The CDR3 covers 14 residues. Per germline, CDR1 SEHNR and CDR2 FQNEAQ (reference sequence). CDR3 in DNA: TGTGCCAGCAGCTACTCTCTACAGGGCACTGAAGCTTTCTTT. It specifies CASSYSLQGTEAFF.

J is TRBJ2-5 and V is TRBV7-2; D is perhaps TRBD2 (7 bases). Trimming removed 6 bases from V and 5 bases from J, with 16 bases in between. CDR3 length equals 14 residues. Per germline, CDR1 SGHTA and CDR2 FQGNSA. The CDR3 DNA reads TGTGCCAGCAGGAGGGGGGGCTACGGGGAGACCCAGTACTTC. This encodes CASRRGGYGETQYF.

The rearrangement joins TRBV15 to TRBJ1-2, with a tentative D call TRBD1 (6 bases). This CDR3 spans 15 amino acids. CDR1 is LNHNV and CDR2 is YYDKDF in the germline V gene (reference sequence). Deletions cut 1 base from V and 3 bases from J, with 12 bases between. CDR3 bases: TGTGCCACCAGCAGAGTATCCGGACAGCACTATGGCTACACCTTC. As protein: CATSRVSGQHYGYTF. Using reference TRBV15 and TRBJ1-2 for the parts outside the CDR3, the full variable domain is DAMVIQNPRYQVTQFGKPVTLSCSQTLNHNVMYWYQQKSSQAPKLLFHYYDKDFNNEADTPDNFQSRRPNTSFCFLDIRSPGLGDTAMYLCATSRVSGQHYGYTFGSGTRLTVV.

This clonotype was observed many times. The chain links TRBV12-3 or TRBV12-4 to TRBJ2-7; possible D gene TRBD2, 5 bases. The CDR3 is 11 residues long. Trimming pared 11 bases from V and 4 bases from J, leaving 12 bases between. The CDR3 bases are TGTGCCTCTCCTGGGAGATACGAGCAGTACTTC. Translating it yields CASPGRYEQYF.

The table lists this clonotype with many counts. The chain combines TRBV7-9 with TRBJ1-1, with a possible D match to TRBD1 (5 bases). The CDR3 runs to 14 residues. Germline CDR1 and CDR2: SEHNR and FQNEAQ (reference sequence). Trimming stripped 3 bases from V and 4 bases from J, with 12 bases between. CDR3 in amino acids: CASSLGVLSTEAFF. In DNA, the CDR3 is TGTGCCAGCAGCTTGGGGGTTTTAAGCACTGAAGCTTTCTTT.

The chain recombines TRBV12-3 or TRBV12-4 with TRBJ1-5; the match to TRBD1 covers 8 bases. There are 14 residues in the CDR3. The trim removed 2 bases at V and 8 bases at J, leaving 5 bases unmatched. For the CDR3, the DNA is TGTGCCAGCAGTTTAAGCAGGGGGCGGGAGCCCCAGCATTTT. It yields the protein CASSLSRGREPQHF.

Many counts were recorded for this clonotype. The chain couples TRBV10-2 to TRBJ1-5; the D gene is possibly TRBD1 (6 bases). This CDR3 region has 13 residues. Germline CDR1 WSHSY, CDR2 SAAADI. V was cut by 7 bases and J by 6 bases, with 13 bases left in between. CDR3: CASTGEVSQPQHF. CDR3 bases: TGCGCCAGCACAGGGGAGGTGAGTCAGCCCCAGCATTTT.